Presented here are 18 T cell receptor beta chains from one specimen sequenced in a study of blood T cell repertoires in COVID-19. Libraries were prepared by immunoSEQ multiplex PCR; TCRdb keeps only in-frame clonotypes and omits some of them. The repertoire holds roughly 140,000 clones, more than 65% seen once, with about 6.8% in the top ten. Source material: peripheral blood. These receptors were obtained from a woman aged 50 to 60 in a cohort sampled during active or convalescent COVID-19.

The chain links TRBV19 to TRBJ1-6, with 10 bases that match TRBD1. Germline CDR1 LNHDA, CDR2 SQIVND (reference sequence). The CDR3 runs to 14 residues. The J segment lost 10 bases and the V segment lost 6 bases, leaving 6 bases of the junction unmatched. For the CDR3, the DNA is TGTGCCAGTAGCATGACAGGGGGCGGGTCACCCCTCCACTTT. Amino acids: CASSMTGGGSPLHF.

The chain uses TRBV24-1 and TRBJ2-3; D is unresolved. The germline CDR1 and CDR2 sequences are KGHDR and SFDVKD. This CDR3 comprises 13 residues. V was shortened by 6 bases and J by 1 base, with 7 bases between the two germline ends. This CDR3 is CATSLAGTDTQYF. CDR3 nucleotides: TGTGCCACCAGTCTTGCGGGCACAGATACGCAGTATTTT.

The chain has TRBV28 and TRBJ2-5, with D perhaps TRBD2 (6 bases). The CDR3 runs 14 residues. Germline-derived CDR1 and CDR2 are MDHEN and SYDVKM. The germline V and J ends were trimmed by 6 bases and 7 bases, with 18 bases remaining between them. CDR3: CASSSIGGIRTQYF. CDR3 coding DNA: TGTGCCAGCAGCTCTATCGGGGGTATTAGGACCCAGTACTTC.

The V call is TRBV5-1, the J call TRBJ1-6; a possible D gene is TRBD1 (6 bases). The CDR3 sequence is 15 residues long. Trimming cost V 4 bases and J 5 bases, with 13 bases left between them. Germline CDR1 and CDR2: SGHRS and YFSETQ. The CDR3 region is CASSLAPGDNSPLHF. DNA for the CDR3: TGCGCCAGCAGCCTCGCCCCAGGGGATAATTCACCCCTCCACTTT.

This clone was detected only once. The chain carries TRBV2 and TRBJ1-3; no clear D gene. Per germline, CDR1 SNHLY and CDR2 FYNNEI. This CDR3 region has 13 residues. With 5 bases removed from V and 3 bases from J, the gap between germline ends came to 8 bases. CDR3 in amino acids: CASSTTVGNTIYF. CDR3 sequence (DNA): TGTGCCAGCAGTACCACGGTTGGAAACACCATATATTTT.

The rearrangement uses TRBV5-1 and TRBJ2-3, with a weak D call TRBD2 (5 bases). V was pared by 0 bases and J by 3 bases, with 14 bases between. The CDR3 sequence is 16 residues long. Germline V gives CDR1 SGHRS, CDR2 YFSETQ. In DNA, the CDR3 is TGCGCCAGCAGCTTGGCGTGGCCTAGCCCGACAGATACGCAGTATTTT. Amino acid sequence: CASSLAWPSPTDTQYF.

The gene calls are TRBV14 and TRBJ2-5, with no clear D. The CDR3 sequence is 12 residues long. From germline, CDR1 is SGHDN and CDR2 FVKESK. V was trimmed by 8 bases and J by 4 bases, leaving 11 bases between them. The CDR3 DNA is TGTGCCAGCTCTCCTAATCGAGAGACCCAGTACTTC. Amino acids: CASSPNRETQYF.

The chain recombines TRBV19 with TRBJ2-7; TRBD1 matches at 10 bases. V lost 7 bases, J lost 3 bases, and 3 bases stayed unmatched. Germline CDR1 and CDR2: LNHDA and SQIVND (reference sequence). The CDR3 extends over 13 amino acids. The CDR3 nucleotides are TGTGCCAGTACGAGGACAGGGGGCTACGAGCAGTACTTC. Its protein product is CASTRTGGYEQYF.

This CDR3 reads CASSLELSGNTIYF. DNA of the CDR3: TGTGCCAGCAGCTTAGAGCTCTCTGGAAACACCATATATTTT. The V gene is TRBV7-8, the J gene TRBJ1-3; D gene unclear. The CDR3 is made up of 14 amino acids. Germline V gene lookup returns CDR1 SGHVS and CDR2 FQNEAQ. V shed 1 base and J shed 0 bases, with 4 bases lying between them.

The chain employs TRBV3-1 (or the pseudogene TRBV3-2) and TRBJ2-3; 9 bases align to TRBD2. CDR1 is LGHDT, CDR2 YNNKEL, per germline (reference sequence). V gave up 4 bases and J gave up 3 bases; unmatched junction bases: 17. The CDR3 spans 19 residues. CDR3 residues: CASSREAGGLPGGTDTQYF. The CDR3 DNA follows: TGTGCCAGCAGCCGTGAAGCGGGGGGTCTTCCAGGCGGTACAGATACGCAGTATTTT.

V usage is TRBV28 and J usage is TRBJ1-6, with TRBD1 matching 8 bases. Germline V gives CDR1 MDHEN, CDR2 SYDVKM. The V gene end was trimmed by 2 bases and the J gene end by 13 bases; junction bases not matched to a gene: 7. CDR3 size: 14 residues. This CDR3 is CASSLSQGAQPLHF. CDR3 sequence (DNA): TGTGCCAGCAGTTTAAGTCAGGGGGCGCAGCCCCTCCACTTT. The full variable domain, completed using reference TRBV28 and TRBJ1-6, is DVKVTQSSRYLVKRTGEKVFLECVQDMDHENMFWYRQDPGLGLRLIYFSYDVKMKEKGDIPEGYSVSREKKERFSLILESASTNQTSMYLCASSLSQGAQPLHFGNGTRLTVT.

The genes are TRBV6-1 and TRBJ1-2; TRBD1 matches at 10 bases. With V trimmed by 2 bases and J by 8 bases, 8 bases remained unmatched. Germline CDR1 reads MNHNS; CDR2 reads SASEGT. This CDR3 has 15 amino acids. The CDR3 nucleotides read TGTGCCAGCAGTGAAACGGGACAGGGGACGTACGGCTACACCTTC. Protein: CASSETGQGTYGYTF.

The chain carries TRBV7-3 and TRBJ2-5; 10 bases are shared with TRBD1. CDR1 is SGHTA, CDR2 FQGTGA, per germline. The CDR3 covers 17 residues. With 0 bases clipped from V and 5 bases from J, the junction kept 9 bases outside the gene matches. This CDR3 reads CASSLTGFDRGRETQYF. In nucleotides, the CDR3 is TGTGCCAGCAGCTTAACCGGCTTTGACAGGGGGCGTGAGACCCAGTACTTC.

This chain links TRBV18 with TRBJ2-7, with 7 bases aligning to TRBD1. The CDR3 spans 14 residues. Per the germline V gene, CDR1 is KGHSH and CDR2 is LQKENI. J lost 7 bases, V lost 3 bases, and 9 bases had no gene match. The CDR3 sequence is CASSPLGRGKEQYF. The CDR3 nucleotides read TGTGCCAGCTCACCCCTCGGCAGGGGGAAAGAGCAGTACTTC.

The chain employs TRBV29-1 and TRBJ2-2; D ambiguous. CDR3 length: 11 amino acids. Trimming took off 5 bases at V and 4 bases at J, with 5 bases between the two ends. Germline V CDR1 and CDR2: SQVTM, ANQGSEA. The CDR3 coding sequence is TGCAGCGTTCTTATCACCGGGGAGCTGTTTTTT. As protein: CSVLITGELFF.

This chain uses TRBV3-1 (or the pseudogene TRBV3-2) with TRBJ1-6; D may be TRBD1 (6 bases). V shed 6 bases and J shed 6 bases, with 12 bases lying between them. This CDR3 has 14 residues. CDR1 is LGHDT, CDR2 YNNKEL, per germline (reference sequence). In nucleotides, the CDR3 is TGTGCCAGCAGGGGTGGACAGTTTAATTCACCCCTCCACTTT. Protein: CASRGGQFNSPLHF.

This clone was detected ten times or more. The CDR3 loop is CASSTGVLGANVLTF. CDR3 DNA: TGTGCCAGCAGTACAGGGGTTTTGGGGGCCAACGTCCTGACTTTC. V is TRBV27 and J is TRBJ2-6; 7 positions agree with TRBD1. This CDR3 spans 15 amino acids. The V and J ends lost 5 bases and 4 bases, in that order; junction bases with no gene match: 5. Germline assignment: CDR1 MNHEY and CDR2 SMNVEV (reference sequence).

The chain combines TRBV7-9 with TRBJ1-1, with 9 bases identical to TRBD1. The CDR3 runs 17 residues. V was clipped by 5 bases and J by 0 bases; unmatched bases: 10. CDR1 and CDR2 from the germline V gene are SEHNR and FQNEAQ (reference sequence). DNA for the CDR3: TGTGCCAGCAGCCTCCCCGGGACAGGGAAGATGAACACTGAAGCTTTCTTT. Its protein product is CASSLPGTGKMNTEAFF.